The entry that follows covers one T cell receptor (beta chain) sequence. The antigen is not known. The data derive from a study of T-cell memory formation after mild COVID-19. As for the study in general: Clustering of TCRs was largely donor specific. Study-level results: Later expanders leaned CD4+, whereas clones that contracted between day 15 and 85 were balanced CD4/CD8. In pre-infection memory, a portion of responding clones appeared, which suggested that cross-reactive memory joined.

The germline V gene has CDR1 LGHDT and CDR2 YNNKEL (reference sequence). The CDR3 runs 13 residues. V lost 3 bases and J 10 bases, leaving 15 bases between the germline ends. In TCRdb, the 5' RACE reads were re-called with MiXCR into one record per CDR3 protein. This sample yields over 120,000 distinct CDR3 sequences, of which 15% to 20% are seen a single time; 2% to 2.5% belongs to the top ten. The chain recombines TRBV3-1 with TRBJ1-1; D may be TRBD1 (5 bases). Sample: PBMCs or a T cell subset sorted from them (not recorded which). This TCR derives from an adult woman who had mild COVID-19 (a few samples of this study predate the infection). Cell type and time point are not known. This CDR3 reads CASSHQTGGTAFF. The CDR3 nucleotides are TGTGCCAGCAGCCACCAAACGGGGGGTACAGCTTTCTTT. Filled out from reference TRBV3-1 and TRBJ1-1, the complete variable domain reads DTAVSQTPKYLVTQMGNDKSIKCEQNLGHDTMYWYKQDSKKFLKIMFSYNNKELIINETVPNRFSPKSPDKAHLNLHINSLELGDSAVYFCASSHQTGGTAFFGQGTRLTVV.